This T cell receptor beta chain was captured in a study of T cells in Graves' hyperthyroidism and ophthalmopathy. Using RNA transcripts as the source, TCR beta CDR3 regions were amplified. In the first-round RT-PCR of the TCR CDR3, the HTBI primer set was used. TCRdb re-derived calls from the multiplex PCR reads in MiXCR, one entry per CDR3 protein. The sample lists a few hundred thousand distinct CDR3 sequences, roughly a sixth seen once, with 17% in the top ten. CDR1 MNHEY and CDR2 SMNVEV come from the germline V gene (reference sequence). V shed 3 bases and J shed 1 base, with 12 bases lying between them. CDR3 length: 15 residues. Many counts were recorded for this clonotype. Patients with uncontrolled infections, other autoimmune diseases, pregnancy or lactation were excluded.

The receptor was derived from a woman aged 18-29 years with Graves' ophthalmopathy. The sequencing sample was made of blood. The V gene is TRBV27, the J gene TRBJ1-1; D gene uncertain. The DNA of the CDR3 is TGTGCCAGCAGTTTCGGTGCAGCTCCGAACACTGAAGCTTTCTTT. Its translation is CASSFGAAPNTEAFF.